Following are 20 T cell receptor beta chains from one sample sequenced in a study of shared clonotypes between healthy human individuals. Using immunoSEQ multiplex PCR, the repertoire was profiled, and TCRdb retains in-frame clones only, with some absent. The sample yields under 600,000 clones, 98% seen once. Only CD45RO-negative cells positively selected for CCR7 counted as naive CD8 cells, so terminally differentiated effector memory CD45RA+ cells were excluded. Sequencing was carried out using naive CD8+ T cells sorted from blood. These receptors all come from a man under 40 in good health.

The chain joins TRBV10-3 to TRBJ2-7, with D maybe TRBD1 (6 bases). Trimming pared 10 bases from V and 1 base from J, leaving 14 bases between. There are 13 residues in the CDR3. CDR1 is ENHRY and CDR2 is SYGVKD in the germline V gene. CDR3 sequence reads: CATQGQSSYEQYF. The CDR3 DNA reads as TGTGCCACACAAGGACAGTCTTCCTACGAGCAGTACTTC.

The J gene is TRBJ2-1, the V gene TRBV9; D gene unclear. CDR1 SGDLS and CDR2 YYNGEE come from the germline V gene. V gave up 0 bases and J gave up 4 bases, with 20 bases separating them. The CDR3 covers 18 residues. The CDR3 is CASSVVDDLSPNYNEQFF. In DNA form, the CDR3 reads TGTGCCAGCAGCGTAGTTGACGATCTTTCCCCTAATTACAATGAGCAGTTCTTC.

The rearrangement joins TRBV7-8 to TRBJ1-1; possible D gene TRBD1, 5 bases. There are 15 residues in the CDR3. The V end was cut by 2 bases, the J end by 3 bases, with 13 bases between. Germline loops: CDR1 SGHVS, CDR2 FQNEAQ. CDR3 DNA sequence: TGTGCCAGCAGCTTATATCGACAGAGAGACACTGAAGCTTTCTTT. The encoded protein is CASSLYRQRDTEAFF.

The genes are TRBV9 and TRBJ2-1, with 7 bases aligning to TRBD2. With V trimmed by 3 bases and J by 3 bases, 12 bases remained unmatched. Germline loops: CDR1 SGDLS, CDR2 YYNGEE. This CDR3 has 17 residues. The CDR3 DNA follows: TGTGCCAGCAGCGAGCCCCGGGGCGGGAGCGACTACAATGAGCAGTTCTTC. Translation gives CASSEPRGGSDYNEQFF.

This chain uses TRBV7-9 with TRBJ2-5, with TRBD2 matching 8 bases. The germline V gene encodes CDR1 SEHNR and CDR2 FQNEAQ (reference sequence). J was trimmed by 0 bases and V by 8 bases; bases with no gene match: 8. This CDR3 contains 15 residues. CDR3 in amino acids: CASLIGGVDQETQYF. DNA of the CDR3: TGTGCCAGCCTAATCGGGGGGGTGGACCAAGAGACCCAGTACTTC.

The chain uses TRBV7-6 and TRBJ2-3; 9 nucleotides agree with TRBD2. The germline gives CDR1 SGHVS, CDR2 FNYEAQ. The ends lost 0 bases at V and 4 bases at J; junction bases unmatched: 11. This CDR3 has 18 amino acids. CDR3 nucleotides: TGTGCCAGCAGCTTAGCGTCCCTAGCGGGAAGAGGGCCAGATACGCAGTATTTT. Translating it yields CASSLASLAGRGPDTQYF.

The sample holds a few counts of this clone. The V and J genes are TRBV15 and TRBJ1-2, with a weak D call TRBD1 (5 bases). The V gene's germline CDR1 is LNHNV and CDR2 YYDKDF (reference sequence). V lost 3 bases, J lost 4 bases, and 21 bases lay in between. CDR3 size: 17 residues. The CDR3 sequence is CATSSPSGTPTSYGYTF. DNA for the CDR3: TGTGCCACCAGCAGCCCCAGTGGGACTCCGACATCCTATGGCTACACCTTC. Based on the CDR3 plus reference TRBV15 and TRBJ1-2, the full variable domain is DAMVIQNPRYQVTQFGKPVTLSCSQTLNHNVMYWYQQKSSQAPKLLFHYYDKDFNNEADTPDNFQSRRPNTSFCFLDIRSPGLGDTAMYLCATSSPSGTPTSYGYTFGSGTRLTVV.

This rearrangement joins TRBV30 to TRBJ2-1, with D perhaps matching TRBD1 (5 bases). The CDR3 is 11 amino acids. The V gene lost 5 bases and the J gene lost 9 bases, with 11 bases spanning the gap. Germline loops: CDR1 GTSNPN, CDR2 SVGIG (reference sequence). CDR3 sequence: CAWAGISEQFF. DNA of the CDR3: TGTGCCTGGGCAGGGATTAGTGAGCAGTTCTTC.

V is TRBV21-1 and J is TRBJ2-3; the D call in the table, TRBD1, was not verified against the DNA. TRBV21-1 is a known pseudogene. The CDR3 has 13 residues. The CDR3 loop reads CASRTGRTDTQYF. The CDR3 nucleotides are TGTGCCAGCCGGACAGGGCGCACAGATACGCAGTATTTT.

The genes are TRBV5-1 and TRBJ2-5; 10 bases match TRBD2. The germline V gene has CDR1 SGHRS and CDR2 YFSETQ. Unmatched junction bases numbered 7, after V lost 3 bases and J lost 5 bases. CDR3 length equals 15 residues. CDR3 protein: CASSSLAGSRETQYF. In DNA, the CDR3 is TGCGCCAGCAGCTCACTAGCGGGGTCCCGTGAGACCCAGTACTTC.

The chain carries TRBV7-8 and TRBJ2-7, with D uncertain. The CDR3 consists of 13 residues. CDR1 SGHVS and CDR2 FQNEAQ come from the germline V gene. V was trimmed by 2 bases and J by 5 bases, leaving 10 bases between them. The chain's CDR3 is CASSLNRADEQYF. CDR3 DNA: TGTGCCAGCAGCTTAAATCGGGCGGACGAGCAGTACTTC.

The J gene is TRBJ2-7, the V gene TRBV6-6; D is uncertain. CDR1 MNHNY and CDR2 SVGAGI come from the germline V gene (reference sequence). CDR3 length: 11 residues. The CDR3 loop is CASGPNYEQYF. For the CDR3, the DNA is TGTGCGTCTGGGCCCAACTACGAGCAGTACTTC.

The CDR3 coding sequence is TGTGCCAGCAGCGTAGAAATAGGGGTGCACACTGAAGCTTTCTTT. It is translated as CASSVEIGVHTEAFF. The V call is TRBV9, the J call TRBJ1-1, with D perhaps TRBD1 (5 bases). The CDR3 runs to 15 residues. Trimming left V 0 bases short and J 3 bases short, with 12 bases between. Germline CDR1 and CDR2: SGDLS and YYNGEE. The full variable domain, rest sourced from reference TRBV9 and TRBJ1-1, is DSGVTQTPKHLITATGQRVTLRCSPRSGDLSVYWYQQSLDQGLQFLIQYYNGEERAKGNILERFSAQQFPDLHSELNLSSLELGDSALYFCASSVEIGVHTEAFFGQGTRLTVV.

The rearrangement links TRBV10-3 to TRBJ2-5; TRBD1 matches 7 bases. This CDR3 contains 19 residues. In germline, CDR1 is ENHRY, CDR2 SYGVKD. V lost 0 bases and J lost 0; bases outside the gene matches: 13. The DNA for the CDR3 is TGTGCCATCAGTGAGTCCGGGACAGAAGATTTTTTTTACCAAGAGACCCAGTACTTC. Translated: CAISESGTEDFFYQETQYF.

This clone was picked up one time. The V call is TRBV7-6, the J call TRBJ2-2; 7 nucleotides match TRBD1. V gave up 2 bases and J gave up 7 bases; unmatched junction bases: 4. CDR3 length: 14 amino acids. CDR1 SGHVS and CDR2 FNYEAQ come from the germline V gene. CDR3 sequence: CASSLRTGGGELFF. CDR3 nucleotide sequence: TGTGCCAGCAGCTTAAGGACAGGAGGCGGGGAGCTGTTTTTT.

The chain links TRBV5-1 to TRBJ2-3, with D perhaps TRBD2 (5 bases). Germline CDR1 and CDR2: SGHRS and YFSETQ. The CDR3 sequence is 15 residues long. V was cut by 4 bases and J by 0 bases, with 12 bases left in between. CDR3 sequence (DNA): TGCGCCAGCAGCCCCGCTAGCACTAGCACAGATACGCAGTATTTT. It is translated as CASSPASTSTDTQYF.

The chain uses TRBV6-1 and TRBJ1-2; no reliable D call. Germline values: CDR1 MNHNS, CDR2 SASEGT. The CDR3 has 15 amino acids. V was clipped by 6 bases and J by 1 base, with 15 bases between them. Here the CDR3 reads CASSPELGSNYGYTF. CDR3 nucleotides: TGTGCCAGCAGCCCCGAGTTGGGCAGTAACTATGGCTACACCTTC.

Here the CDR3 reads CASLSGGLEAFF. In DNA, the CDR3 is TGTGCCAGCCTTTCAGGGGGGCTAGAAGCTTTCTTT. The rearrangement uses TRBV2 and TRBJ1-1, with 7 bases that match TRBD1. V shed 8 bases and J 8 bases; nucleotides not matched to a gene: 8. The CDR3 contains 12 residues. The germline gives CDR1 SNHLY, CDR2 FYNNEI.

This sequence joins TRBV2 and TRBJ1-3; D not certain. CDR1 SNHLY and CDR2 FYNNEI come from the germline V gene. The CDR3 has 16 residues. The V end was cut by 6 bases, the J end by 0 bases, with 15 bases between. CDR3 DNA sequence: TGTGCCAGCAGACCCCCTGGCCGGAGCTCTGGAAACACCATATATTTT. Encoded protein: CASRPPGRSSGNTIYF. Combining the CDR3 with reference TRBV2 and TRBJ1-3 gives the whole variable domain EPEVTQTPSHQVTQMGQEVILRCVPISNHLYFYWYRQILGQKVEFLVSFYNNEISEKSEIFDDQFSVERPDGSNFTLKIRSTKLEDSAMYFCASRPPGRSSGNTIYFGEGSWLTVV.

This sequence joins TRBV9 and TRBJ1-1, with 8 bases that match TRBD1. CDR3 length: 13 residues. The junction had 5 bases not matched to a gene; V was cut back by 5 bases and J by 5 bases. CDR1 and CDR2 (germline): SGDLS, YYNGEE. In DNA form, the CDR3 reads TGTGCCAGCAGTTCCGGGACAGGAACTGAAGCTTTCTTT. Its translation is CASSSGTGTEAFF.